These T cell receptor beta chains were read from a single sample in a study of cytotoxic CD8 clonotypes in ibrutinib-treated CLL. Profiling relied on immunoSEQ multiplex PCR, and the TCRdb table lists in-frame clones only, not all of them. The sample records 150,000 to 200,000 clones, 70% to 90% being singletons. This specimen consisted of PBMCs, obtained at disease progression, from a patient treated with ibrutinib. These receptors originate from a human donor with chronic lymphocytic leukemia. CDR3s include the opening cysteine and the closing phenylalanine or tryptophan. The order of the fields is J gene, CDR3 length, clone size, V gene, D gene, CDR3 DNA, CDR3 protein. The D gene is left open where the match is weak. Not every row has a clone size; where given, it reads once, few, many or a size class.

J: TRBJ2-5
length: 11
size: -
V: TRBV9
D: TRBD2
DNA: TGTGCCAGCTCGGGGGGGCAGACCCAGTACTTC
CDR3: CASSGGQTQYF

J: TRBJ2-2
length: 19
size: -
V: TRBV9
D: TRBD2
DNA: TGTGCCAGCAGCGTAGAGGGACTAGCGGGAGTAGGGAACACCGGGGAGCTGTTTTTT
CDR3: CASSVEGLAGVGNTGELFF

J: TRBJ1-3
length: 13
size: once
V: TRBV5-1
D: -
DNA: TGCGCCAGCAGCAAGGACAGCAGAAACACCATATATTTT
CDR3: CASSKDSRNTIYF

J: TRBJ2-3
length: 16
size: -
V: TRBV19
D: TRBD1
DNA: TGTGCCAGTAGTACCCCGGGACAGGGGGACTCAGATACGCAGTATTTT
CDR3: CASSTPGQGDSDTQYF

J: TRBJ1-4
length: 15
size: -
V: TRBV23-1
D: TRBD1
DNA: TGCGCCAGCAGCCCGGACAGGGCTTTTTATGAAAAACTGTTTTTT
CDR3: CASSPDRAFYEKLFF

J: TRBJ2-7
length: 13
size: -
V: TRBV14
D: -
DNA: TGTGCCAGCAGCCGTTATGGTGGCGGCGAGCAGTACTTC
CDR3: CASSRYGGGEQYF

J: TRBJ2-1
length: 14
size: -
V: TRBV19
D: TRBD2
DNA: TGTGCCAGTAACGAGCGGGGGCTCTTTTCGGAGCAGTTCTTC
CDR3: CASNERGLFSEQFF

J: TRBJ2-1
length: 11
size: -
V: TRBV11-3
D: -
DNA: TGTGCCAGCAGCAATTACAATGAGCAGTTCTTC
CDR3: CASSNYNEQFF

J: TRBJ2-5
length: 13
size: -
V: TRBV27
D: TRBD2
DNA: TGTGCTACAAGGGGAGCGGGAATAGAGACCCAGTACTTC
CDR3: CATRGAGIETQYF

J: TRBJ1-2
length: 14
size: -
V: TRBV28
D: -
DNA: TGTGCCAGCAGTTTAATCCCTTTAGACTATGGCTACACCTTC
CDR3: CASSLIPLDYGYTF

J: TRBJ1-2
length: 16
size: -
V: TRBV19
D: TRBD1
DNA: TGTGCCAGTAGTTCCCGACAGGGCTCCCGCGGCTATGGCTACACCTTC
CDR3: CASSSRQGSRGYGYTF

J: TRBJ1-1
length: 13
size: -
V: TRBV7-8
D: -
DNA: TGTGCCAGCAGCACCACACGGAGCACTGAAGCTTTCTTT
CDR3: CASSTTRSTEAFF

J: TRBJ2-7
length: 14
size: -
V: TRBV28
D: -
DNA: TGTGCCAGCAGCAGAAAAATGAGATCCTACGAGCAGTACTTC
CDR3: CASSRKMRSYEQYF

J: TRBJ1-5
length: 14
size: once
V: TRBV27
D: -
DNA: TGTGCCAGCAGTTTTAGGGGGGGTGTCCAGCCCCAGCATTTT
CDR3: CASSFRGGVQPQHF

J: TRBJ2-5
length: 14
size: few
V: TRBV7-9
D: -
DNA: TGTGCCAGCAGCTTACCCCAGCCCCAAGAGACCCAGTACTTC
CDR3: CASSLPQPQETQYF

J: TRBJ1-5
length: 15
size: -
V: TRBV5-1
D: -
DNA: TGCGCCAGCAGCTTGGTTTCAGGAGGAGGGCAGCCCCAGCATTTT
CDR3: CASSLVSGGGQPQHF

J: TRBJ2-7
length: 15
size: -
V: TRBV7-2
D: TRBD2
DNA: TGTGCCAGCAGCTTAGCAGGGACTAGCCAATACGAGCAGTACTTC
CDR3: CASSLAGTSQYEQYF

J: TRBJ1-5
length: 15
size: -
V: TRBV21-1
D: -
DNA: TGTGCCAGCAGCAAAACTGAGGGGGCAGGGCAGCCCCAGCATTTT
CDR3: CASSKTEGAGQPQHF

J: TRBJ1-2
length: 13
size: -
V: TRBV19
D: -
DNA: TGTGCCAGTAGTATAAAGGTTAACTATGGCTACACCTTC
CDR3: CASSIKVNYGYTF

J: TRBJ2-3
length: 13
size: once
V: TRBV6-4
D: -
DNA: TGTGCCAGCAGTGAGGGGGAGAGGGATACGCAGTATTTT
CDR3: CASSEGERDTQYF

J: TRBJ2-1
length: 15
size: few
V: TRBV6-6
D: TRBD1
DNA: TGTGCCAGCCAACATGGGACAGAGATTAACAATGAGCAGTTCTTC
CDR3: CASQHGTEINNEQFF

J: TRBJ1-3
length: 17
size: few
V: TRBV11-2
D: -
DNA: TGTGCCAGCAGCTTAGGGGGACTTTTCAGATCTGGAAACACCATATATTTT
CDR3: CASSLGGLFRSGNTIYF

J: TRBJ2-2
length: 14
size: few
V: TRBV27
D: TRBD2
DNA: TGTGCCAGCAGCCCTAGCGGGCTCACCGGGGAGCTGTTTTTT
CDR3: CASSPSGLTGELFF

J: TRBJ1-2
length: 13
size: -
V: TRBV29-1
D: -
DNA: TGCAGCGCATCAACAGGGACGGACTATGGCTACACCTTC
CDR3: CSASTGTDYGYTF

J: TRBJ1-1
length: 12
size: -
V: TRBV28
D: TRBD1
DNA: TGTGCCAGCAGTGGACAGGGGGCGGAAGCTTTCTTT
CDR3: CASSGQGAEAFF

J: TRBJ2-7
length: 16
size: -
V: TRBV2
D: TRBD2
DNA: TGTGCCAGCAGTACCTCACTAGCGGGAGCTACCTACGAGCAGTACTTC
CDR3: CASSTSLAGATYEQYF

J: TRBJ1-2
length: 13
size: -
V: TRBV11-2
D: -
DNA: TGTGCCAGCAGCCCCGATAGGTGGAGTGGCTACACCTTC
CDR3: CASSPDRWSGYTF

J: TRBJ1-4
length: 14
size: -
V: TRBV7-2
D: TRBD1
DNA: TGTGCCAGCAGCCCCCGGACAGGAGCTGAAAAACTGTTTTTT
CDR3: CASSPRTGAEKLFF